The clone carrying this TCR beta chain was counted many times. The antigen is unknown. The sample is drawn from a study of T cells in Graves' hyperthyroidism and ophthalmopathy. Across the study: Peripheral blood was secured at the point of initial diagnosis, before any treatment. Study-level points and caveats: Stable hyperthyroidism and ophthalmopathy were separated using 13 V-J signatures.

It was uncontrolled infection, other autoimmune disease, pregnancy or lactation that excluded patients. The blood was taken when hyperthyroidism was first diagnosed, before any ophthalmopathy symptoms showed up. TCR beta CDR3 regions were amplified from RNA. First-round RT-PCR of the TCR CDR3 relied on the HTBI primer set. In TCRdb, the multiplex PCR reads were re-called with MiXCR into one record per CDR3 protein. The sample consists of around 250,000 distinct CDR3 sequences, more than 12% of them appearing once. V lost 3 bases, J lost 1 base, and 6 bases stayed unmatched. The length of the CDR3 is 15 residues. Germline CDR1 reads GTSNPN; CDR2 reads SVGIG (reference sequence).

The chain joins TRBV30 to TRBJ2-1, with 7 bases aligning to TRBD1. Sequencing was performed on blood. This receptor was identified in a woman in her 40s with Graves' hyperthyroidism that later progressed to Graves' ophthalmopathy. The CDR3 sequence: CAWRDRFPSYNEQFF. The DNA for the CDR3 is TGTGCCTGGAGGGACAGGTTCCCTTCCTACAATGAGCAGTTCTTC.